This TCR beta chain came from a study of OX40 agonist ivuxolimab in advanced cancers. Study-level information: Hepatocellular carcinoma, melanoma, renal cell or head and neck cancer affected the dose-escalation patients. Previous treatment with anti-PD-1, anti-PD-L1 or anti-CTLA-4 therapy was allowed; more than 35% had received some.

Using immunoSEQ multiplex PCR, the repertoire was profiled, and TCRdb retains in-frame clones only, with some absent. This sample has roughly 56,000 clones, with 82% found just once. Regarding the study as a whole: In the 0.1 to 3.0 mg/kg range, CD4+ and CD8+ blood T cells had expanded clonally by week 6. A proportion of nonresponders additionally exhibited low normalized T-cell clonal expansion.

With regard to this clone: Its antigen is not identified.

Germline V gene sequence: CDR1 SGHRS, CDR2 YFSETQ. The CDR3 consists of 13 residues. The V end was cut by 7 bases, the J end by 4 bases, with 14 bases between. Here the sequenced sample was CD4+ or CD8+ T cells sorted from blood, taken in a trial of the OX40 agonist ivuxolimab. The genes are TRBV5-1 and TRBJ2-5; D possibly corresponds to TRBD2 (5 bases). The sequence was collected from an adult with an advanced solid tumor such as melanoma, head and neck, liver or kidney cancer. The CDR3 region has the DNA TGCGCCAGCTTCCCTGGAGGTTCAGAGACCCAGTACTTC. It translates to CASFPGGSETQYF.